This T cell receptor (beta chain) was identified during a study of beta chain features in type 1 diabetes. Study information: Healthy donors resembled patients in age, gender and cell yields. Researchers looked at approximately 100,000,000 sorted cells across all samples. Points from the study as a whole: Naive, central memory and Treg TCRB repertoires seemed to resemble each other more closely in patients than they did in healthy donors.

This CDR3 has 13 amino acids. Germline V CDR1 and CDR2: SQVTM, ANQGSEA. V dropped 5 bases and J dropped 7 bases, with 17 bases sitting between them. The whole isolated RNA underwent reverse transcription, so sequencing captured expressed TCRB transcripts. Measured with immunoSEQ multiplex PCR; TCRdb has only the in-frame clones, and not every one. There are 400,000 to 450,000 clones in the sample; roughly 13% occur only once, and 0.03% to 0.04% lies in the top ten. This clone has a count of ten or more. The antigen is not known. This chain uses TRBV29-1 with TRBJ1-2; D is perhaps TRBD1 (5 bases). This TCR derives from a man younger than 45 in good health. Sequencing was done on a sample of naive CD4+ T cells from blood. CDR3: CSVPGQGLGGYTF. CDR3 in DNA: TGCAGCGTTCCGGGGCAGGGATTAGGTGGCTACACCTTC. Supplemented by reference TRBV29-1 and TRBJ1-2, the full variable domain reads SAVISQKPSRDICQRGTSLTIQCQVDSQVTMMFWYRQQPGQSLTLIATANQGSEATYESGFVIDKFPISRPNLTFSTLTVSNMSPEDSSIYLCSVPGQGLGGYTFGSGTRLTVV.